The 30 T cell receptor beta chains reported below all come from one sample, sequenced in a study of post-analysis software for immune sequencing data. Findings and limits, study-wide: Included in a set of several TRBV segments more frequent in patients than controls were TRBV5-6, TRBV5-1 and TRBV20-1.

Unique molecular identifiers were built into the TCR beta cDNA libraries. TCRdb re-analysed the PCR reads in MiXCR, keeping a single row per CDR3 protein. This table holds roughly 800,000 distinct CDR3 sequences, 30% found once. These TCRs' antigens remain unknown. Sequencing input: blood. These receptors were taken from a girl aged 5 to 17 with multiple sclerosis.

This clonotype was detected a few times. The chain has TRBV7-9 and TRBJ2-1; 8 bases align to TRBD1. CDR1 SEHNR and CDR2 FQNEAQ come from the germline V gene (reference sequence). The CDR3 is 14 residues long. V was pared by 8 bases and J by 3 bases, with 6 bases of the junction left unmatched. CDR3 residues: CASLRDRRYNEQFF. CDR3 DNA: TGTGCCAGCCTCCGGGACAGGCGCTACAATGAGCAGTTCTTC.

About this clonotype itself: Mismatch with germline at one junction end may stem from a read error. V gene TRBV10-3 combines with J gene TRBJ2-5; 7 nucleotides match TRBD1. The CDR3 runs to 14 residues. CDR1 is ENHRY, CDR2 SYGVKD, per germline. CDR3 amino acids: CAARETGIQGTQYF. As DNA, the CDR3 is TGTGCCGCGAGGGAGACAGGGATCCAAGGGACCCAGTACTTC.

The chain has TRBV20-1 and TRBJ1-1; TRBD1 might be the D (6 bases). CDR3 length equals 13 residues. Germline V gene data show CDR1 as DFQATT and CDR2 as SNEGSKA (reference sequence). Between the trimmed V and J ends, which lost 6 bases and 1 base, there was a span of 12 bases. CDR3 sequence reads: CSAKGQANTEAFF. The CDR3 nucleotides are TGCAGTGCCAAGGGACAAGCGAACACTGAAGCTTTCTTT.

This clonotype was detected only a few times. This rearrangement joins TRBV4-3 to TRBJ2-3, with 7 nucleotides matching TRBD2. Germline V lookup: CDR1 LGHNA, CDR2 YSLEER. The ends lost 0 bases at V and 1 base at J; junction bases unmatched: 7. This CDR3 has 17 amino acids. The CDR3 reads CASSQDLAGVGTDTQYF. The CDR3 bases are TGCGCCAGCAGCCAAGATTTGGCGGGAGTGGGCACAGATACGCAGTATTTT.

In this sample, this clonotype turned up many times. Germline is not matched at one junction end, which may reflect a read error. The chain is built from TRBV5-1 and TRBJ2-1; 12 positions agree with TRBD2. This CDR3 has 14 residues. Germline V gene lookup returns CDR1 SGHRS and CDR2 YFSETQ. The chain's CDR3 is CASSLTSGGNEQFF. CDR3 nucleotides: TGTGCCAGCAGTTTGACTAGCGGGGGCAATGAGCAGTTCTTC.

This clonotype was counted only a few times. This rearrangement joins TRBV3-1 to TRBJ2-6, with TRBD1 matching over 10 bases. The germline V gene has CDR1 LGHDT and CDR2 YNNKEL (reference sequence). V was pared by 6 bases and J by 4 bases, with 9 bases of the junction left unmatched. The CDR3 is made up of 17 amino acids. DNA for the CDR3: TGTGCCAGCAGACTCGGACAGGGGGTCACCGGGGCCAACGTCCTGACTTTC. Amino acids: CASRLGQGVTGANVLTF.

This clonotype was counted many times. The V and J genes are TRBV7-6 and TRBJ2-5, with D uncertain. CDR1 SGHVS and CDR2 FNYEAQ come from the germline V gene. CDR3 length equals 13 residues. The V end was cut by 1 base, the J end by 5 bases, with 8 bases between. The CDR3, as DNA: TGTGCCAGCAGCTTAGGAAGGTCGGAGACCCAGTACTTC. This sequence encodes CASSLGRSETQYF.

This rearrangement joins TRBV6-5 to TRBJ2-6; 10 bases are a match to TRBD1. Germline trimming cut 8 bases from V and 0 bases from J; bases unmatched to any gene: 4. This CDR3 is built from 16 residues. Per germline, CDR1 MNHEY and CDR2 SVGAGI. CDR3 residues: CASGGQGRSGANVLTF. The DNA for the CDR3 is TGTGCCAGCGGGGGACAGGGGCGCTCTGGGGCCAACGTCCTGACTTTC.

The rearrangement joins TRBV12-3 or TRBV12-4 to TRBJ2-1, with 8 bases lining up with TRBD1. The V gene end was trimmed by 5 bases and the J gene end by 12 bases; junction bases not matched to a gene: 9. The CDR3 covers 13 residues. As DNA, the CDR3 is TGTGCCAGCAGTGCCCCACCAGGACAGGGGCAGTTCTTC. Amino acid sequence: CASSAPPGQGQFF.

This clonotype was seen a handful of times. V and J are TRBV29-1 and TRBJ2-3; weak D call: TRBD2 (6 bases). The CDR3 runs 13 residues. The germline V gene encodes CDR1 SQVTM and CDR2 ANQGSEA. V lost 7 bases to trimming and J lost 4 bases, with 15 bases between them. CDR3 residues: CSARGTASDTQYF. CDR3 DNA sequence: TGCAGCGCCCGCGGGACGGCATCAGATACGCAGTATTTT.

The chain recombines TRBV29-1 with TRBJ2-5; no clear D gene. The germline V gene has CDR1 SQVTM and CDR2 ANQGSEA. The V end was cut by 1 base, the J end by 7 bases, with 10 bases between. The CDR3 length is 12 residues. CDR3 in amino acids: CSVEGPRGTQYF. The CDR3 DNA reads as TGCAGCGTTGAAGGACCTAGAGGGACCCAGTACTTC.

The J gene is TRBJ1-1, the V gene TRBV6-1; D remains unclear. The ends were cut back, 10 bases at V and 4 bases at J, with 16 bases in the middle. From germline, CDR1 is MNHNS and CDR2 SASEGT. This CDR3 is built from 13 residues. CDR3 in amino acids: CAISPVWGTEAFF. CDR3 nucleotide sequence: TGTGCCATCAGCCCGGTGTGGGGCACTGAAGCTTTCTTT.

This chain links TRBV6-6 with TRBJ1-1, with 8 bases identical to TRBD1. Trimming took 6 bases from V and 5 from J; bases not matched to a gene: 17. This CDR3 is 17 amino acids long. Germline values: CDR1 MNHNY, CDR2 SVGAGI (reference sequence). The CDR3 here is CASSPPFNRDRRTEAFF. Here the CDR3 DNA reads TGTGCCAGCAGCCCACCCTTTAACCGGGACAGGAGGACTGAAGCTTTCTTT.

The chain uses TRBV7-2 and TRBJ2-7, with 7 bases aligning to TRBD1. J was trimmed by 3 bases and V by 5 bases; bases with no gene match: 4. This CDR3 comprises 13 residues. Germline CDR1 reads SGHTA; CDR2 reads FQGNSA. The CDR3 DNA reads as TGTGCCAGCAGCCCCAGACAGGGCTACGAGCAGTACTTC. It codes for CASSPRQGYEQYF.

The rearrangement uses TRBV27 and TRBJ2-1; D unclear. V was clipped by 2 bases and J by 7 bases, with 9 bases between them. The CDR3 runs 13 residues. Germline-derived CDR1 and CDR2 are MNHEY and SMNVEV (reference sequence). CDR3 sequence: CASSLMVGNEQFF. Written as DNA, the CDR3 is TGTGCCAGCAGTTTAATGGTAGGGAATGAGCAGTTCTTC.

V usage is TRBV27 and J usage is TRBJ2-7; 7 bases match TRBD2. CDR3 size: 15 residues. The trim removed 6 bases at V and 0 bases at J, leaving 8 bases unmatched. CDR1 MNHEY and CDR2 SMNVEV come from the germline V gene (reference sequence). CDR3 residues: CASSPSGTYSYEQYF. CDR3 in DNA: TGTGCCAGCAGCCCCAGCGGGACCTACTCCTACGAGCAGTACTTC.

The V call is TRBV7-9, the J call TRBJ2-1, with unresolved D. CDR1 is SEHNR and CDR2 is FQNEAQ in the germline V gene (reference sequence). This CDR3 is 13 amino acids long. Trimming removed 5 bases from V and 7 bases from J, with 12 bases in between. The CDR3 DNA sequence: TGTGCCAGCAGCCCTCAAGGGCCAAATGAGCAGTTCTTC. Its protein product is CASSPQGPNEQFF.

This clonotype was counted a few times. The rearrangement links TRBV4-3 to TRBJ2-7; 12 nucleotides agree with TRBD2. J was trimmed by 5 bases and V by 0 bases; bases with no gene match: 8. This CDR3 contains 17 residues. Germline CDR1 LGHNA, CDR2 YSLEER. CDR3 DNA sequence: TGCGCCAGCAGCCAAGACCGCCTAGCGGGAGGGCACCACGAGCAGTACTTC. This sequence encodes CASSQDRLAGGHHEQYF.

Written as DNA, the CDR3 is TGTGCCAGCAGCGTACCCCTCGGTGGCTACACCTTC. It is translated as CASSVPLGGYTF. This rearrangement joins TRBV9 to TRBJ1-2; no clear D. Trimming stripped 1 base from V and 7 bases from J, with 8 bases between. This CDR3 is 12 amino acids long. Per germline, CDR1 SGDLS and CDR2 YYNGEE. Together with reference TRBV9 and TRBJ1-2, the CDR3 gives the full variable domain: DSGVTQTPKHLITATGQRVTLRCSPRSGDLSVYWYQQSLDQGLQFLIQYYNGEERAKGNILERFSAQQFPDLHSELNLSSLELGDSALYFCASSVPLGGYTFGSGTRLTVV.

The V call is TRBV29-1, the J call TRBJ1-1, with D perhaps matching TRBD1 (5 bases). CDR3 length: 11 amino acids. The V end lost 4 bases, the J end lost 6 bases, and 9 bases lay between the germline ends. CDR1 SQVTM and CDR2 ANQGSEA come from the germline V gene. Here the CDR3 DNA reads TGCAGCGTTGCCAGGGCGGCTGAAGCTTTCTTT. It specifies CSVARAAEAFF. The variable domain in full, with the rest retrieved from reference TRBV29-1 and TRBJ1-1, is SAVISQKPSRDICQRGTSLTIQCQVDSQVTMMFWYRQQPGQSLTLIATANQGSEATYESGFVIDKFPISRPNLTFSTLTVSNMSPEDSSIYLCSVARAAEAFFGQGTRLTVV.

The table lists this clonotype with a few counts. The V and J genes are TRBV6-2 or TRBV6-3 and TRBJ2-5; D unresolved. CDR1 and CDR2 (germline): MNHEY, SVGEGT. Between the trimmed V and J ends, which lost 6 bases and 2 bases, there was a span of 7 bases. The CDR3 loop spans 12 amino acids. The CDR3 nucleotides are TGTGCCAGCAGGAGCATTCAAGAGACCCAGTACTTC. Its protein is CASRSIQETQYF.

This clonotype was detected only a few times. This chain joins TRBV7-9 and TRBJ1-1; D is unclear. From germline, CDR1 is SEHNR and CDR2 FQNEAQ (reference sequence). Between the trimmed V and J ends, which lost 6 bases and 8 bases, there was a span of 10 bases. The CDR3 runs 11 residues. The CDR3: CASRTTHEAFF. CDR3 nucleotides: TGTGCCAGCAGAACAACCCACGAAGCTTTCTTT.

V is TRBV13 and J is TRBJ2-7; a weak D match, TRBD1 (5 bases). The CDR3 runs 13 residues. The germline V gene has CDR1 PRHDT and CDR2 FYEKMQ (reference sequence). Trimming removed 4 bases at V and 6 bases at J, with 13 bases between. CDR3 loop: CASSSTDKGEQYF. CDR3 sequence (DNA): TGTGCCAGCAGCTCAACGGACAAGGGCGAGCAGTACTTC.

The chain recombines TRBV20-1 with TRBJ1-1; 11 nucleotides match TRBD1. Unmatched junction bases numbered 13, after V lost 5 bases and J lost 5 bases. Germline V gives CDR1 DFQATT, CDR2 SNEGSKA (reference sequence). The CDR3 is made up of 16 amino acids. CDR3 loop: CSADPVDRGRGTEAFF. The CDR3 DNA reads TGCAGTGCTGACCCCGTGGACAGGGGGCGAGGTACTGAAGCTTTCTTT.

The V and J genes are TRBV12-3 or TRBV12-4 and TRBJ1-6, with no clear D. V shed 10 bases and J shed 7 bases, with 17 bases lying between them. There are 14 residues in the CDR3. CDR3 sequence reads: CATSRRAENSPLHF. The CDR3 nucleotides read TGTGCCACCTCCCGCCGGGCGGAAAATTCACCCCTCCACTTT.

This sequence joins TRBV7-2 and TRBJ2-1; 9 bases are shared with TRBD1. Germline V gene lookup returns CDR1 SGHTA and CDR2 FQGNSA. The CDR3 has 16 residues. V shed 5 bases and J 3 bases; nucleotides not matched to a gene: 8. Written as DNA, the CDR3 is TGTGCCAGCAGCGCCCAGTGGGGACAGGGCTACAATGAGCAGTTCTTC. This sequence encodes CASSAQWGQGYNEQFF.

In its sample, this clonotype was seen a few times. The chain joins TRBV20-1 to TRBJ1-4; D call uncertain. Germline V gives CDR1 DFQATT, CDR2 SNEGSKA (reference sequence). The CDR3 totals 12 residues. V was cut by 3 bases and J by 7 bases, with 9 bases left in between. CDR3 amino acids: CSASSDLEKLFF. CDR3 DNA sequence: TGCAGTGCTAGTTCCGATCTTGAAAAACTGTTTTTT.

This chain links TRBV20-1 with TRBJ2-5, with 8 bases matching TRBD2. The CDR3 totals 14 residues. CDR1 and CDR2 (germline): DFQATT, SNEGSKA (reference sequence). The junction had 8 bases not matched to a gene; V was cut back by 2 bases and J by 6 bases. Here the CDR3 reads CSARPAGGGQTQYF. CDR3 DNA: TGCAGTGCTAGACCCGCGGGGGGCGGACAGACCCAGTACTTC.

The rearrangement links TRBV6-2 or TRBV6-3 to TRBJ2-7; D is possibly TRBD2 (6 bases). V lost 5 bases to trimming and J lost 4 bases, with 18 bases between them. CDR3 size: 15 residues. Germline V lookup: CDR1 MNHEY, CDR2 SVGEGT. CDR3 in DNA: TGTGCCAGCAGTACCTCTACAGGAGGAGGGTACGAGCAGTACTTC. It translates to CASSTSTGGGYEQYF.

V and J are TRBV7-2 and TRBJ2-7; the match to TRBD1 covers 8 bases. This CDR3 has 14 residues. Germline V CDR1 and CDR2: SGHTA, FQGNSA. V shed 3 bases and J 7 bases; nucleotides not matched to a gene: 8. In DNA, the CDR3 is TGTACCAGCAGCTTCGACAGGGGTATTGGTGAGCAGTACTTC. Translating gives CTSSFDRGIGEQYF.